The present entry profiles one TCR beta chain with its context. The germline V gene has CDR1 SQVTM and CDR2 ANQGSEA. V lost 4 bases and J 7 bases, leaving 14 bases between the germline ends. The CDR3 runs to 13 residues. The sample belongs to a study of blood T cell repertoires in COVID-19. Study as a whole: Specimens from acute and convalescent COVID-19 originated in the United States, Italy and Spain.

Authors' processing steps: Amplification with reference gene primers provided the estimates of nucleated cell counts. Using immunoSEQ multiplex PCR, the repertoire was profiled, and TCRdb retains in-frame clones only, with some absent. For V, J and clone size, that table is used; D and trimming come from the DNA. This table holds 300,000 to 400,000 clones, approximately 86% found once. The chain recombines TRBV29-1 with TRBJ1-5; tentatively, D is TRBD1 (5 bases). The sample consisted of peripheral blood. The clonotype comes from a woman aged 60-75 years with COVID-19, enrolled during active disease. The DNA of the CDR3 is TGCAGCGTTGGGGAGGGGATGGGGCAGCCCCAGCATTTT. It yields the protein CSVGEGMGQPQHF.